The 18 T cell receptor beta chains below come from one sample, sequenced in a study of post-analysis software for immune sequencing data. Antigens of these TCRs are unknown. cDNA libraries for TCR beta contained unique molecular identifiers. TCRdb recomputed calls from the PCR reads with MiXCR, one row per CDR3 protein. In the table there are a few hundred thousand distinct CDR3 sequences, 30% to 45% of which are singletons. Study results and limitations: When patients were compared with controls, about five TRBV segments were more frequent, TRBV5-6, TRBV5-1 and TRBV20-1 among them.

What was sequenced was blood. The origin of the receptors is a girl aged 10-17 years with multiple sclerosis.

This clonotype was found many times. This sequence joins TRBV20-1 and TRBJ1-2; D is unresolved. Germline V gene lookup returns CDR1 DFQATT and CDR2 SNEGSKA (reference sequence). V was trimmed by 5 bases and J by 2 bases, leaving 9 bases between them. CDR3 length: 12 amino acids. CDR3: CSARHPNYGYTF. The CDR3 bases are TGCAGTGCTCGACACCCAAACTATGGCTACACCTTC.

This clonotype was found many times. This chain joins TRBV9 and TRBJ2-1, with 14 bases that match TRBD2. CDR1 and CDR2 from the germline V gene are SGDLS and YYNGEE. V dropped 4 bases and J dropped 5; count of bases not matched to a gene: 8. The length of the CDR3 is 17 residues. CDR3 DNA sequence: TGTGCCAGCAGCAGGGGGACTAGCGGGAGTCGGGACAATGAGCAGTTCTTC. Translated: CASSRGTSGSRDNEQFF.

The chain carries TRBV7-9 and TRBJ1-4; D gene uncertain. CDR1 and CDR2 (germline): SEHNR, FQNEAQ (reference sequence). The CDR3 is 14 amino acids. Trimming removed 1 base from V and 8 bases from J, with 11 bases in between. DNA of the CDR3: TGTGCCAGCAGCTTAGAGTTATGCGGCGAAAAACTGTTTTTT. Translated: CASSLELCGEKLFF.

Turning to this clonotype: This may be a read error, as it is one base from a much larger clone. CDR3 protein: CAASNPGGDQPQHF. The CDR3 DNA follows: TGTGCCGCCAGCAACCCAGGGGGGGATCAGCCCCAGCATTTT. The V call is TRBV15, the J call TRBJ1-5, with TRBD1 matching 7 bases. CDR1 LNHNV and CDR2 YYDKDF come from the germline V gene (reference sequence). This CDR3 contains 14 residues.

A note on this clonotype: The junction and the germline gene differ at one end; a read error may be behind it. J is TRBJ1-2 and V is TRBV7-2; 9 nucleotides match TRBD1. Germline CDR1 and CDR2: SGHTA and FQGNSA. This CDR3 has 14 amino acids. The CDR3, as DNA: TGTGCCAGCAGCCAGGGGACAGGGTCCTATGGCCACACCTTC. Its translation: CASSQGTGSYGHTF.

The chain couples TRBV2 to TRBJ2-7, with a weak D call TRBD2 (5 bases). The better agreement between TRBJ2-5 and the DNA end casts doubt on the J call. Germline V lookup: CDR1 SNHLY, CDR2 FYNNEI. CDR3 length: 15 amino acids. This CDR3 is CASSPGLDLMETQYF. The CDR3 DNA reads TGTGCCAGCAGCCCAGGACTGGACCTCATGGAGACCCAGTACTTC.

The table lists this clonotype with many counts. This chain joins TRBV7-9 and TRBJ1-2, with D uncertain. The V end lost 5 bases, the J end lost 2 bases, and 12 bases lay between the germline ends. This CDR3 has 14 residues. The V gene's germline CDR1 is SEHNR and CDR2 FQNEAQ (reference sequence). This chain's CDR3 is CASSPSVGNYGYTF. For the CDR3, the DNA is TGTGCCAGCAGCCCATCAGTGGGAAACTATGGCTACACCTTC.

V and J are TRBV5-1 and TRBJ2-1; D not resolved. This CDR3 is 14 amino acids long. Trimming removed 4 bases from V and 1 base from J, with 9 bases in between. Germline V gene sequence: CDR1 SGHRS, CDR2 YFSETQ. CDR3 nucleotides: TGCGCCAGCAGCAGCTCACCATCCTACAATGAGCAGTTCTTC. Translating it yields CASSSSPSYNEQFF. Full variable domain (outside the CDR3, taken from reference TRBV5-1 and TRBJ2-1): KAGVTQTPRYLIKTRGQQVTLSCSPISGHRSVSWYQQTPGQGLQFLFEYFSETQRNKGNFPGRFSGRQFSNSRSEMNVSTLELGDSALYLCASSSSPSYNEQFFGPGTRLTVL.

As DNA, the CDR3 is TGCGCCAGCAGCTTGTTAGGGACAGGGGGTGGAACTGAAGCTTTCTTT. This gives the protein CASSLLGTGGGTEAFF. V usage is TRBV5-1 and J usage is TRBJ1-1; 11 bases align to TRBD1. The ends lost 1 base at V and 5 bases at J; junction bases unmatched: 7. The CDR3 consists of 16 residues. CDR1 is SGHRS and CDR2 is YFSETQ in the germline V gene.

This clonotype was seen a handful of times. This may be a read error: a much more frequent sequence differs by one nucleotide. This chain links TRBV7-8 with TRBJ2-5, with TRBD2 matching 9 bases. The ends lost 5 bases at V and 11 bases at J; junction bases unmatched: 18. Germline loops: CDR1 SGHVS, CDR2 FQNEAQ. The CDR3 length is 16 residues. The CDR3 DNA reads as TGTGCCAGCAGCCTCATCCCCAGCGGGGGGTACAATGAGCAGTACTTC. It codes for CASSLIPSGGYNEQYF.

The rearrangement uses TRBV7-3 and TRBJ2-1; 16 bases are a match to TRBD2. J lost 15 bases, V lost 5 bases, and 10 bases had no gene match. The CDR3 spans 15 residues. Germline V gene data show CDR1 as SGHTA and CDR2 as FQGTGA. CDR3 nucleotides: TGTGCCAGCAGCCCCGGGACTAGCGGGGGGGCTGTAACGTTCTTC. Its translation is CASSPGTSGGAVTFF.

Comment on this clonotype: Possible read error: a much larger clone is one base away. This chain joins TRBV6-5 and TRBJ2-5; tentative D call: TRBD2 (5 bases). V lost 2 bases and J 2 bases, leaving 15 bases between the germline ends. The germline CDR1 and CDR2 sequences are MNHEY and SVGAGI. This CDR3 contains 16 residues. This chain's CDR3 is CASSYDTAGLQETQYF. DNA for the CDR3: TGTGCCAGCAGTTACGATACTGCAGGACTTCAAGAGACCCAGTACTTC.

This clonotype has ten or more counts. This chain connects TRBV2 to TRBJ1-1, with D possibly being TRBD1 (5 bases). Germline values: CDR1 SNHLY, CDR2 FYNNEI. The CDR3 has 12 amino acids. V was pared by 10 bases and J by 1 base, with 10 bases between. The CDR3 protein is CATARGNTEAFF. CDR3 bases: TGTGCCACTGCTAGGGGGAACACTGAAGCTTTCTTT.

Ten or more counts support this clonotype. The chain joins TRBV11-1 to TRBJ2-1; 10 bases agree with TRBD1. With V trimmed by 0 bases and J by 3 bases, 8 bases remained unmatched. Germline-derived CDR1 and CDR2 are SGHAT and FQDESV (reference sequence). This CDR3 is 18 amino acids long. CDR3 sequence: CASSLAARQGAFYNEQFF. The CDR3 DNA sequence: TGTGCCAGCAGCTTAGCGGCTCGACAGGGGGCCTTCTACAATGAGCAGTTCTTC. Full variable domain (missing parts from reference TRBV11-1 and TRBJ2-1): EAEVAQSPRYKITEKSQAVAFWCDPISGHATLYWYRQILGQGPELLVQFQDESVVDDSQLPKDRFSAERLKGVDSTLKIQPAELGDSAMYLCASSLAARQGAFYNEQFFGPGTRLTVL.

This clonotype was detected only once. The chain links TRBV7-2 to TRBJ1-1; D is ambiguous. Trimming removed 0 bases from V and 0 bases from J, with 8 bases in between. CDR3 length: 15 amino acids. Germline V gives CDR1 SGHTA, CDR2 FQGNSA. CDR3 nucleotide sequence: TGTGCCAGCAGCTTAGCGGTAGGGATGAACACTGAAGCTTTCTTT. Translation gives CASSLAVGMNTEAFF.

This rearrangement joins TRBV3-1 to TRBJ1-4; D is unclear. In germline, CDR1 is LGHDT, CDR2 YNNKEL (reference sequence). The CDR3 totals 16 residues. V shed 0 bases and J shed 5 bases, with 13 bases lying between them. The CDR3: CASSQDGGGPNEKLFF. CDR3 nucleotides: TGTGCCAGCAGCCAAGACGGTGGCGGACCCAATGAAAAACTGTTTTTT.

This clonotype was seen a handful of times. A clone one base away is much larger, so this may be a read error. This chain uses TRBV19 with TRBJ1-5; no reliable D call. Per the germline V gene, CDR1 is LNHDA and CDR2 is SQIVND (reference sequence). The CDR3 totals 15 residues. Trimming pared 5 bases from V and 1 base from J, leaving 12 bases between. The CDR3, as DNA: TGTGCCAGTAGTCAAATCCGGTGGAGCAATCAGCCCCAGCATTTT. This sequence encodes CASSQIRWSNQPQHF.

The genes are TRBV11-3 and TRBJ2-1; TRBD2 aligns across 9 bases. Germline CDR1 SGHNT, CDR2 YENEEA. J lost 9 bases, V lost 1 base, and 13 bases had no gene match. This CDR3 has 17 amino acids. The CDR3 region has the DNA TGTGCCAGCAGCTTAGGGGGTCCGGGCGGGGGGGCCGGTGAGCAGTTCTTC. Protein sequence: CASSLGGPGGGAGEQFF. Full variable domain (rest looked up from reference TRBV11-3 and TRBJ2-1): EAGVVQSPRYKIIEKKQPVAFWCNPISGHNTLYWYLQNLGQGPELLIRYENEEAVDDSQLPKDRFSAERLKGVDSTLKIQPAELGDSAVYLCASSLGGPGGGAGEQFFGPGTRLTVL.